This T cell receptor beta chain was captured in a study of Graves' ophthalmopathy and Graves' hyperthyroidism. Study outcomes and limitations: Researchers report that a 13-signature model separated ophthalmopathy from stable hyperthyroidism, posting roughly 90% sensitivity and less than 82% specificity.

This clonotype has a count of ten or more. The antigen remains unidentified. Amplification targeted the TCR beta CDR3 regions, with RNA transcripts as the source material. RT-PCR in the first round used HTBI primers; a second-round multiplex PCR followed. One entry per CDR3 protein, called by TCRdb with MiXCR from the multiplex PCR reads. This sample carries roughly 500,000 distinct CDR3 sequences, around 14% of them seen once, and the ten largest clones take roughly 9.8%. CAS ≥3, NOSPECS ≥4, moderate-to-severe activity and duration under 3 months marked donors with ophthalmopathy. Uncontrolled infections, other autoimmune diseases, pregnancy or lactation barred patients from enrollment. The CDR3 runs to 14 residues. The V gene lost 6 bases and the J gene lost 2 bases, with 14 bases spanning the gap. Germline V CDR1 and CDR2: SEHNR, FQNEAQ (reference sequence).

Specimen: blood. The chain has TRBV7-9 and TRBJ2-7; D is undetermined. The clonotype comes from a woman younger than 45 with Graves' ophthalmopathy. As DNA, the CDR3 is TGTGCCAGCAGTCCTCTCCTGTTGACCTACGAGCAGTACTTC. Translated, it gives CASSPLLLTYEQYF.